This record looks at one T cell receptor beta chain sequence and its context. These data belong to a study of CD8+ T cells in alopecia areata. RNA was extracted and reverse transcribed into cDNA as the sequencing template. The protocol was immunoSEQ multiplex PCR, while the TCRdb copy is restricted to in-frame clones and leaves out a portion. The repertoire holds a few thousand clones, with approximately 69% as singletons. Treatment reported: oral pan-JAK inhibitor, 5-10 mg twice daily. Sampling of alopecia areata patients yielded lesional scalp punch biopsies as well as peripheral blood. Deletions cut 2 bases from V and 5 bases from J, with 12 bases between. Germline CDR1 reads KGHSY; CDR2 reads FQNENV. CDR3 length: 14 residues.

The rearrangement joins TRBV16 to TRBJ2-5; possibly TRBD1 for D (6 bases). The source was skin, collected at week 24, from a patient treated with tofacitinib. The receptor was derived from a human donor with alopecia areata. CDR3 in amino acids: CASSQGRGGETQYF. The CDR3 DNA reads TGTGCCAGCAGCCAAGGCAGGGGTGGCGAGACCCAGTACTTC.